Below are 24 T cell receptor beta chains sequenced from a single sample in a study of T cell responses to AZD1222 COVID-19 vaccine. Using immunoSEQ multiplex PCR, the repertoire was profiled, and TCRdb retains in-frame clones only, with some absent. The sample records 110,000 or so clones, 89% being singletons. The specimen comprised peripheral blood, sampled 28 days after the second AZD1222 dose. The source of these receptors is an adult who received the AZD1222 COVID-19 vaccine.

This clone has a handful of counts. This chain connects TRBV7-2 to TRBJ2-1; TRBD1 agrees at 7 bases. After removal of 5 bases from V and 7 bases from J, the junction contained 11 bases not matched to a gene. There are 15 residues in the CDR3. CDR1 and CDR2 from the germline V gene are SGHTA and FQGNSA. CDR3 nucleotide sequence: TGTGCCAGCAGCCCCCAGACAGGGCTGGGGAATGAGCAGTTCTTC. Protein product: CASSPQTGLGNEQFF.

The chain employs TRBV27 and TRBJ2-3; D is unclear. Trimming stripped 5 bases from V and 6 bases from J, with 15 bases between. This CDR3 has 14 amino acids. The germline gives CDR1 MNHEY, CDR2 SMNVEV (reference sequence). The chain's CDR3 is CASSISSLGDTQYF. CDR3 nucleotide sequence: TGTGCCAGCAGTATTAGCAGCCTGGGGGATACGCAGTATTTT.

The chain joins TRBV7-9 to TRBJ2-7; perhaps D is TRBD1 or TRBD2 (7 bases each). There are 14 residues in the CDR3. V was clipped by 2 bases and J by 2 bases, with 10 bases between them. Germline CDR1 reads SEHNR; CDR2 reads FQNEAQ (reference sequence). CDR3 in amino acids: CASSLQGGTYEQYF. The CDR3 DNA follows: TGTGCCAGCAGCTTACAGGGGGGGACCTACGAGCAGTACTTC.

V is TRBV7-2 and J is TRBJ1-2; D not certain. Germline CDR1 reads SGHTA; CDR2 reads FQGNSA. V dropped 5 bases and J dropped 8 bases, with 21 bases sitting between them. CDR3 length: 15 residues. The DNA for the CDR3 is TGTGCCAGCAGCCCCGGGGTGGCGAATGGGAGGGGCTACACCTTC. Protein sequence: CASSPGVANGRGYTF.

The J gene is TRBJ2-1, the V gene TRBV4-1; TRBD2 matches 10 bases. The germline V gene encodes CDR1 MGHRA and CDR2 YSYEKL. V was clipped by 4 bases and J by 2 bases; unmatched bases: 5. The CDR3 totals 16 residues. The DNA for the CDR3 is TGCGCCAGCAGCCGGCCTAGCGGGAGCACCTACAATGAGCAGTTCTTC. This sequence encodes CASSRPSGSTYNEQFF.

The chain combines TRBV2 with TRBJ1-5; TRBD1 agrees at 9 bases. Germline V CDR1 and CDR2: SNHLY, FYNNEI. The ends lost 6 bases at V and 1 base at J; junction bases unmatched: 4. This CDR3 is built from 15 residues. The CDR3 spells CASRGQGASNQPQHF. DNA of the CDR3: TGTGCCAGCAGGGGACAGGGTGCGAGCAATCAGCCCCAGCATTTT.

The chain uses TRBV7-6 and TRBJ2-1; the D is unclear. From germline, CDR1 is SGHVS and CDR2 FNYEAQ. The length of the CDR3 is 13 residues. V was pared by 4 bases and J by 7 bases, with 11 bases between. DNA of the CDR3: TGTGCCAGCAGCTCCTCATACGTAAATGAGCAGTTCTTC. Translation: CASSSSYVNEQFF.

The rearrangement uses TRBV2 and TRBJ1-1; D not certain. CDR3 size: 14 residues. Looked up from germline, CDR1 is SNHLY and CDR2 is FYNNEI. Trimming stripped 5 bases from V and 7 bases from J, with 17 bases between. CDR3 bases: TGTGCCAGCAGTCGCCTCGGGGTTCCGGGTGAAGCTTTCTTT. It encodes CASSRLGVPGEAFF.

This chain links TRBV28 with TRBJ2-5, with 9 positions matching TRBD1. Germline V gene data show CDR1 as MDHEN and CDR2 as SYDVKM. Trimming removed 5 bases from V and 3 bases from J; junction bases left unmatched: 4. The CDR3 sequence is 14 residues long. The chain's CDR3 is CASSTRTGEETQYF. CDR3 in DNA: TGTGCCAGCAGTACTAGGACAGGGGAAGAGACCCAGTACTTC.

The V and J genes are TRBV6-6 and TRBJ2-7; TRBD1 matches 7 bases. V was pared by 6 bases and J by 5 bases, with 10 bases of the junction left unmatched. The CDR3 has 14 amino acids. The germline V gene encodes CDR1 MNHNY and CDR2 SVGAGI (reference sequence). The CDR3 nucleotides read TGTGCCAGCAGCAGTGGACAACAGGGGCACGAGCAGTACTTC. Translated: CASSSGQQGHEQYF.

This clone has just one count. The chain links TRBV28 to TRBJ2-1, with TRBD2 matching over 12 bases. The CDR3 runs to 16 residues. Germline V gene data show CDR1 as MDHEN and CDR2 as SYDVKM. With 2 bases clipped from V and 4 bases from J, the junction kept 3 bases outside the gene matches. The CDR3 here is CASSLQTSGRYNEQFF. CDR3 DNA sequence: TGTGCCAGCAGTTTACAGACTAGCGGGAGATACAATGAGCAGTTCTTC.

The chain couples TRBV24-1 to TRBJ1-1; the D gene is possibly TRBD1 (5 bases). There are 14 residues in the CDR3. Trimming took 2 bases from V and 5 from J, leaving 11 bases between them. Germline CDR1 KGHDR, CDR2 SFDVKD. The CDR3 DNA reads TGTGCCACCAGTGATTCGGCAGGGAGGACTGAAGCTTTCTTT. Translating it yields CATSDSAGRTEAFF.

Written as DNA, the CDR3 is TGTGCCAGCAGCCCAAATCCTAGCGGTAGCTCCTACGAGCAGTACTTC. This gives the protein CASSPNPSGSSYEQYF. The rearrangement links TRBV4-2 to TRBJ2-7; 7 nucleotides agree with TRBD2. After removal of 4 bases from V and 0 bases from J, the junction contained 9 bases not matched to a gene. The CDR3 is 16 residues long. Germline loops: CDR1 LGHNA, CDR2 YNFKEQ.

The chain combines TRBV7-6 with TRBJ2-1; no clear D. V lost 2 bases and J lost 4, with 15 bases in between. The CDR3 is 16 residues long. Germline values: CDR1 SGHVS, CDR2 FNYEAQ. The CDR3 coding sequence is TGTGCCAGCAGCTTAAGCGTAGGTAGAATATACAATGAGCAGTTCTTC. Translating gives CASSLSVGRIYNEQFF.

A remark on this clone: Other DNA sequences from this sample encode an identical CDR3 as well. The V gene is TRBV30, the J gene TRBJ1-5; TRBD1 agrees at 8 bases. This CDR3 has 13 residues. CDR1 and CDR2 from the germline V gene are GTSNPN and SVGIG (reference sequence). V shed 0 bases, J shed 6 bases, and the junction held 1 base outside the gene matches. The CDR3 DNA reads as TGTGCCTGGAGTGTACAGGGGGGTCAGCCCCAGCATTTT. It yields the protein CAWSVQGGQPQHF.

The V and J genes are TRBV4-2 and TRBJ2-7; D gene uncertain. V was trimmed by 1 base and J by 6 bases, leaving 10 bases between them. CDR3 size: 13 residues. Germline V lookup: CDR1 LGHNA, CDR2 YNFKEQ. The CDR3 here is CASSQGGPSEQYF. The CDR3 DNA sequence: TGTGCCAGCAGCCAAGGAGGTCCGAGCGAGCAGTACTTC.

The rearrangement links TRBV5-4 to TRBJ2-2; D might be TRBD1 or TRBD2, each matching 5 bases. The CDR3 sequence is 14 residues long. Trimming cost V 9 bases and J 1 base, with 13 bases left between them. The germline CDR1 and CDR2 sequences are SGHNT and YYREEE (reference sequence). The CDR3 coding sequence is TGTGCCATTCACGGGACGATGAACACCGGGGAGCTGTTTTTT. Amino acids: CAIHGTMNTGELFF.

CDR3 in amino acids: CASSPLVLEYNEQFF. In DNA form, the CDR3 reads TGTGCCAGCTCACCACTAGTCTTAGAGTACAATGAGCAGTTCTTC. V usage is TRBV18 and J usage is TRBJ2-1; D unclear. Germline loops: CDR1 KGHSH, CDR2 LQKENI. Between the trimmed V and J ends, which lost 1 base and 4 bases, there was a span of 11 bases. The CDR3 covers 15 residues.

J is TRBJ2-5 and V is TRBV28; D is uncertain. Germline lookup yields CDR1 MDHEN and CDR2 SYDVKM. CDR3 length: 13 residues. V was trimmed by 10 bases and J by 4 bases, leaving 16 bases between them. The CDR3 loop is CATREGNGETQYF. Here the CDR3 DNA reads TGTGCCACCCGAGAAGGGAATGGAGAGACCCAGTACTTC.

CDR3: CASSFNQGRSGELFF. The CDR3 nucleotides read TGTGCCAGCAGTTTTAACCAGGGGAGGTCCGGGGAGCTGTTTTTT. V usage is TRBV28 and J usage is TRBJ2-2; the D call may be TRBD1 or TRBD2 (6 bases each). The germline V gene encodes CDR1 MDHEN and CDR2 SYDVKM. Trimming took 3 bases from V and 6 from J, leaving 14 bases between them. The CDR3 length is 15 residues.

The rearrangement joins TRBV6-5 to TRBJ1-3; maybe TRBD1 (5 bases). Germline assignment: CDR1 MNHEY and CDR2 SVGAGI. V was trimmed by 6 bases and J by 4 bases, leaving 7 bases between them. CDR3 size: 12 residues. This CDR3 is CASRGQGNTIYF. The CDR3 bases are TGTGCCAGCAGGGGGCAAGGAAACACCATATATTTT.

The chain couples TRBV5-1 to TRBJ2-7; 7 bases fit TRBD2. In germline, CDR1 is SGHRS, CDR2 YFSETQ. The CDR3 has 14 amino acids. Trimming took 1 base from V and 5 from J; bases not matched to a gene: 6. CDR3 DNA: TGCGCCAGCAGCTTGTTCTCTGCGGGAGACGAGCAGTACTTC. Amino acid sequence: CASSLFSAGDEQYF.

The chain combines TRBV7-9 with TRBJ2-6; 7 nucleotides line up with TRBD2. The germline gives CDR1 SEHNR, CDR2 FQNEAQ (reference sequence). The junction had 17 bases not matched to a gene; V was cut back by 2 bases and J by 7 bases. CDR3 length: 19 residues. CDR3 protein: CASSLTRGRGNIRANVLTF. In DNA, the CDR3 is TGTGCCAGCAGCTTAACCCGGGGGAGGGGAAATATTCGAGCCAACGTCCTGACTTTC.

This rearrangement joins TRBV4-1 to TRBJ1-4; 7 bases agree with TRBD1. This CDR3 has 15 amino acids. V shed 4 bases and J 8 bases; nucleotides not matched to a gene: 10. Germline CDR1 and CDR2: MGHRA and YSYEKL. The CDR3: CASSRYDRAGEKLFF. CDR3 sequence (DNA): TGCGCCAGCAGCCGATATGACAGGGCAGGGGAAAAACTGTTTTTT.